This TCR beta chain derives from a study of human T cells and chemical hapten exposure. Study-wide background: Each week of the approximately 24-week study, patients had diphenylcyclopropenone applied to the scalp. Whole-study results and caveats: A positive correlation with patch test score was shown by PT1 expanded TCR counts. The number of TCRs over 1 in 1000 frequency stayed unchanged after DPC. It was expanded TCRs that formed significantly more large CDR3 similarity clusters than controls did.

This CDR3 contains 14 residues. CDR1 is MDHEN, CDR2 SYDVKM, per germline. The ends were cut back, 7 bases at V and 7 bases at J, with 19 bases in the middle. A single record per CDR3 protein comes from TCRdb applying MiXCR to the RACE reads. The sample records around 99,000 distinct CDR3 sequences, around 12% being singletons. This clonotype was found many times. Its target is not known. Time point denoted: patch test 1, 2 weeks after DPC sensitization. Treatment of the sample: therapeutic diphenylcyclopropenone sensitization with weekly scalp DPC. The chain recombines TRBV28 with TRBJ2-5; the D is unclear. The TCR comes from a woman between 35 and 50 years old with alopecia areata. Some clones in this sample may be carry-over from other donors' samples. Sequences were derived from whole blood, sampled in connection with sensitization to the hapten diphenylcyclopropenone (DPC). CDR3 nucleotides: TGTGCCAGCACCCGTTTCTCACCTCCGGGGACCCAGTACTTC. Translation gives CASTRFSPPGTQYF.